Listed below are T cell receptor beta chains from one sample, sequenced in a study of identical twins. Each CDR3 protein gets one entry after TCRdb re-called the 5' RACE reads with MiXCR. The data show about 690,000 distinct CDR3 sequences, with less than 7% seen just once and around 2% held by the top ten. Sequences were obtained from naive T cells sorted from blood. These receptor sequences come from a man aged 18 to 30 in good health. The CDR3 runs from the conserved cysteine through the conserved F or W. The D gene is left open where the match is weak. Not every row has a clone size; where given, it reads once, few, many or a size class.

clone_size,d_call,v_call,j_call,cdr3_length,cdr3_nt,cdr3_aa
few,-,TRBV5-1,TRBJ1-1,15,TGCGCCAGCAGCTTGGAAGCCCTTGGGTGGACTGAAGCTTTCTTT,CASSLEALGWTEAFF
many,TRBD1,TRBV5-1,TRBJ1-1,14,TGCGCCAGCAGCTGGACAGGGAGCACCCCGGGAGCTTTCTTT,CASSWTGSTPGAFF
many,-,TRBV12-3/TRBV12-4,TRBJ2-2,12,TGTGCCAGCAGTTCGGGGGCCGGGGAGCTGTTTTTT,CASSSGAGELFF
many,-,TRBV29-1,TRBJ2-3,13,TGCAGCGTTGAAGGTGAAGTGGCAGATACGCAGTATTTT,CSVEGEVADTQYF
few,-,TRBV12-3/TRBV12-4,TRBJ1-2,13,TGTGCCAGCAGCCCCTCTGAAAACTATGGCTACACCTTC,CASSPSENYGYTF
-,-,TRBV5-1,TRBJ2-5,12,TGCGCCAGCAGACAGGTCCAAGAGACCCAGTACTTC,CASRQVQETQYF
-,TRBD2,TRBV7-9,TRBJ2-3,17,TGTGCCAGCAGCTTAGCCTTAGCGGGAGGGCCCACAGATACGCAGTATTTT,CASSLALAGGPTDTQYF
many,-,TRBV5-1,TRBJ1-1,14,TGCGCCAGCAGCGGAACAGGGTATGACACTGAAGCTTTCTTT,CASSGTGYDTEAFF
many,TRBD2,TRBV11-2,TRBJ2-1,17,TGTGCCAGCAGCTTAGATCGGGGGACTAGCGGGGATGATGAGCAGTTCTTC,CASSLDRGTSGDDEQFF
many,-,TRBV5-1,TRBJ2-3,13,TGCGCCAGCAGCCAGGAAGTAGGAAATACGCAGTATTTT,CASSQEVGNTQYF
many,TRBD2,TRBV7-2,TRBJ2-2,19,TGTGCCAGCAGCTTAGCGCTAGCGGGACTCTTGGGGAACACCGGGGAGCTGTTTTTT,CASSLALAGLLGNTGELFF
few,-,TRBV12-3/TRBV12-4,TRBJ1-1,14,TGTGCCAGCAGTTTAAAGTACAGGGACACTGAAGCTTTCTTT,CASSLKYRDTEAFF
-,TRBD2,TRBV19,TRBJ2-2,15,TGTGCCAGTACGCGGACTAGCGGGTTACCCGGGGAGCTGTTTTTT,CASTRTSGLPGELFF
many,-,TRBV5-1,TRBJ1-1,16,TGCGCCAGCAGCTTGTGGGGGAGCAGGGAGGACACTGAAGCTTTCTTT,CASSLWGSREDTEAFF
many,TRBD2,TRBV27,TRBJ2-1,14,TGTGCCAGCCAAGCGGGGGCGACCTACAATGAGCAGTTCTTC,CASQAGATYNEQFF
-,-,TRBV12-3/TRBV12-4,TRBJ2-7,13,TGTGCCAGCAGACGGGACTCTGCCTACGAGCAGTACTTC,CASRRDSAYEQYF
few,-,TRBV7-6,TRBJ2-6,19,TGTGCCAGCAGCTTAGACCTGGGCGATATCCACTCTGGGGCCAACGTCCTGACTTTC,CASSLDLGDIHSGANVLTF
many,-,TRBV6-5,TRBJ2-7,10,TGTGCCAGCCGTGGCTCCGAGCAGTACTTC,CASRGSEQYF
many,-,TRBV6-4,TRBJ2-3,13,TGTGCCAGCAGTGATATTTCCGGGGATACGCAGTATTTT,CASSDISGDTQYF
few,TRBD2,TRBV20-1,TRBJ2-1,15,TGCAGTGCCCTCGTGCGGGAGACCCCCTACAATGAGCAGTTCTTC,CSALVRETPYNEQFF
few,-,TRBV14,TRBJ2-1,17,TGTGCCAGCAGCCAACAAAGAGGCTGGGCGGACTACAATGAGCAGTTCTTC,CASSQQRGWADYNEQFF
-,-,TRBV20-1,TRBJ2-7,15,TGCAGTGCTAGGGACCGGTCGGGAGACTCCTACGAGCAGTACTTC,CSARDRSGDSYEQYF
-,-,TRBV7-2,TRBJ2-7,15,TGTGCCAGCAGCCCGGGCGGGGCAGGATACTACGAGCAGTACTTC,CASSPGGAGYYEQYF
-,-,TRBV18,TRBJ2-7,12,TGTGCCAGCTCACGACAGGCCTACGAGCAGTACTTC,CASSRQAYEQYF
many,TRBD1,TRBV4-3,TRBJ2-5,16,TGCGCCAGCAGCCAAGAACCGGACAGGGCGGGAGAGACCCAGTACTTC,CASSQEPDRAGETQYF
many,-,TRBV14,TRBJ2-3,14,TGTGCCAGCAGCCCCGGACAAAACACAGATACGCAGTATTTT,CASSPGQNTDTQYF
many,-,TRBV12-3/TRBV12-4,TRBJ2-2,14,TGTGCCAGCAGACCCGGATATGAGGGCGGGGAGCTGTTTTTT,CASRPGYEGGELFF
few,TRBD1,TRBV7-9,TRBJ2-1,16,TGTGCCAGCAGCTGGGCCGGGACAGAAACTCACAATGAGCAGTTCTTC,CASSWAGTETHNEQFF
many,-,TRBV29-1,TRBJ1-3,13,TGCAGCGTTGTAAGGAGCTCTGGAAACACCATATATTTT,CSVVRSSGNTIYF
many,-,TRBV12-3/TRBV12-4,TRBJ2-7,14,TGTGCCAGCAGTTTAGACAGGACTTCCTACGAGCAGTACTTC,CASSLDRTSYEQYF
many,-,TRBV6-6,TRBJ2-7,12,TGTGCCAGCAGTTACTGGTCCTCCGAGCAGTACTTC,CASSYWSSEQYF
many,-,TRBV7-8,TRBJ2-3,14,TGTGCCAGCAGTACTAGCCGAGGCACAGATACGCAGTATTTT,CASSTSRGTDTQYF
many,-,TRBV7-8,TRBJ2-3,14,TGTGCCAGCAGCTTCGACGTTGGAAAAGATACGCAGTATTTT,CASSFDVGKDTQYF
many,-,TRBV7-2,TRBJ2-6,15,TGTGCCAGCAGCTTAGACTCCTCTGGGGCCAACGTCCTGACTTTC,CASSLDSSGANVLTF
-,TRBD2,TRBV7-9,TRBJ2-1,14,TGTGCCAGCAGCTTAGGTCTAGCGGGAGGGCCCAAGTTCTTC,CASSLGLAGGPKFF
many,-,TRBV5-1,TRBJ1-1,13,TGCGCCAGCAGCTTAGCCGGGAGACTAGAAGCTTTCTTT,CASSLAGRLEAFF
-,TRBD1,TRBV18,TRBJ1-4,16,TGTGCCAGCTCACCAACGAGGGGGCTCGGGAATGAAAAACTGTTTTTT,CASSPTRGLGNEKLFF
-,-,TRBV27,TRBJ2-3,18,TGTGCCAGCAGCCCCAAACCCATTACCACTCGCAAAGTTGATACGCAGTATTTT,CASSPKPITTRKVDTQYF
many,-,TRBV5-6,TRBJ2-3,14,TGTGCCAGCAGCTTGAAGGAGGCCTGGGATACGCAGTATTTT,CASSLKEAWDTQYF
many,-,TRBV5-1,TRBJ1-4,16,TGCGCCAGCAGCTTGGGAAGTTCCGTCCTTAATGAAAAACTGTTTTTT,CASSLGSSVLNEKLFF
many,-,TRBV29-1,TRBJ1-1,12,TGCAGCGTTGAACGGGCGAACACTGAAGCTTTCTTT,CSVERANTEAFF
many,-,TRBV29-1,TRBJ1-2,15,TGCAGCGTTGAAGATCAAGGCGGGTTGACTTTGGGCTACACCTTC,CSVEDQGGLTLGYTF